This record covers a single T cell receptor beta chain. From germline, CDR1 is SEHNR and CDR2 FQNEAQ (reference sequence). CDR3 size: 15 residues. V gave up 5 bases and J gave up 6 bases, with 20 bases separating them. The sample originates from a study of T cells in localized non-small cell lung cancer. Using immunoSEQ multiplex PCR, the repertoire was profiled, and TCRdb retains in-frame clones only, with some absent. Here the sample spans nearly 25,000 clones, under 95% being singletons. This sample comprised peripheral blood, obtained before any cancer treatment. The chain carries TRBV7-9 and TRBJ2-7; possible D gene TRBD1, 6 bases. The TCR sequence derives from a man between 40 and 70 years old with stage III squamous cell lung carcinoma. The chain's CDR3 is CASSPWGLTGGEQYF. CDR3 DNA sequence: TGTGCCAGCAGCCCTTGGGGCCTGACAGGTGGCGAGCAGTACTTC. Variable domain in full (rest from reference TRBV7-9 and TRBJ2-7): DTGVSQNPRHKITKRGQNVTFRCDPISEHNRLYWYRQTLGQGPEFLTYFQNEAQLEKSRLLSDRFSAERPKGSFSTLEIQRTEQGDSAMYLCASSPWGLTGGEQYFGPGTRLTVT.